This TCR beta chain emerged from a study of CD8 T cells in Susac syndrome. Random hexamers were used to reverse transcribe the RNA input (about 0.5 to 1 ug). TCRdb re-derived calls from the immunoSEQ multiplex PCR reads in MiXCR, one entry per CDR3 protein. The data contain about 120,000 distinct CDR3 sequences, around 90% of them singletons. The CDR3 sequence is 15 residues long. The germline gives CDR1 KGHSH, CDR2 LQKENI. V was clipped by 4 bases and J by 0 bases, with 10 bases between them. The rearrangement uses TRBV18 and TRBJ2-1, with no clear D. This TCR was recovered from a human donor in good health. Sequencing was performed on CD8+ T cells from PBMCs. In DNA, the CDR3 is TGTGCCAGCTCACGACTGTTTAGCTCCTACAATGAGCAGTTCTTC. Translating gives CASSRLFSSYNEQFF.